Sequencing of this T cell receptor (beta chain) was carried out in a study of monozygotic twins with inflammatory bowel disease. The CDR3 totals 16 residues. Germline assignment: CDR1 SGHRS and CDR2 YFSETQ. Per-sample cDNA came from eight separate reactions. TCRdb re-called the 5' RACE reads; every CDR3 protein appears as one record, without DNA. The table for this sample gives about 300,000 distinct CDR3 sequences. Sequencing was carried out using blood. This receptor was obtained from a human donor with ulcerative colitis or Crohn's disease, or a healthy co-twin of an affected twin (not recorded which). The rearrangement uses TRBV5-1 and TRBJ2-1; checking the TCRdb D call of TRBD2 is not possible without DNA. The chain's CDR3 is CASSLETSGFYNEQFF.